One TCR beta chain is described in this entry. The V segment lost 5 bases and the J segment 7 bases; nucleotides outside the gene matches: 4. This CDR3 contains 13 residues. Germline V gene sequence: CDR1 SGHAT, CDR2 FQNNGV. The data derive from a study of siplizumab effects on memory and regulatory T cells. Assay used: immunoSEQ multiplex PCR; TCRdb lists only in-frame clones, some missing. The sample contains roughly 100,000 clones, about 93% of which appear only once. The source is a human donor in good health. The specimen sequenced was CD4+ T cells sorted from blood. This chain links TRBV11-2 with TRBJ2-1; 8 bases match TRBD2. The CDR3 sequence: CASSPGLGNEQFF. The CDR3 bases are TGTGCCAGCAGCCCGGGACTAGGGAATGAGCAGTTCTTC.